This T cell receptor (beta chain) appears in the sequencing data of a study of blood T cell repertoires in COVID-19. Study information: T cells, B-cell-depleted T cells, or PBMCs supplied cDNA or gDNA.

Germline V gene data show CDR1 as SGHDT and CDR2 as YYEEEE. The length of the CDR3 is 18 residues. Trimming took 5 bases from V and 0 from J, leaving 22 bases between them. The data were produced by immunoSEQ multiplex PCR, yet TCRdb's version contains in-frame clones alone and is incomplete. There are around 78,000 clones in the sample; 75% to 90% occur only once, and roughly 1.2% lies in the top ten. This clone turned up a few times. Specimen: PBMCs or T cells enriched from blood (not recorded which). This rearrangement joins TRBV5-6 to TRBJ2-3, with D possibly TRBD2 on 6 matching bases. The receptor was isolated from a woman between 45 and 65 years old with acute COVID-19. In nucleotides, the CDR3 is TGTGCCAGCAGGGACTCGGAGGGCGGCAGAGACAGCACAGATACGCAGTATTTT. Translating gives CASRDSEGGRDSTDTQYF.